The 11 T cell receptor beta chains below were found in one sample sequenced in a study of TIL therapy for anti-PD-1-resistant metastatic lung cancer. The libraries were made with immunoSEQ v3. Profiling relied on immunoSEQ multiplex PCR, and the TCRdb table lists in-frame clones only, not all of them. The sample contains more than 50,000 clones, 87% of which appear only once. As for time point: pre-treatment sample, taken before nivolumab and TIL therapy. The sequencing here drew on blood, taken at baseline. All receptors derive from a person between 25 and 80 years old with non-small cell lung cancer.

The genes are TRBV30 and TRBJ1-5; D not certain. Germline lookup yields CDR1 GTSNPN and CDR2 SVGIG (reference sequence). Trimming took 1 base from V and 3 from J, leaving 7 bases between them. This CDR3 has 13 residues. CDR3 DNA sequence: TGTGCCTGGAGTGAACACTTCAATCAGCCCCAGCATTTT. This codes for CAWSEHFNQPQHF.

This chain joins TRBV7-8 and TRBJ1-2; D call uncertain. The CDR3 loop spans 15 amino acids. The V gene's germline CDR1 is SGHVS and CDR2 FQNEAQ. Trimming cost V 0 bases and J 3 bases, with 11 bases left between them. CDR3 in amino acids: CASSLASGRHYGYTF. In DNA form, the CDR3 reads TGTGCCAGCAGCTTAGCGTCGGGGAGGCACTATGGCTACACCTTC.

The gene calls are TRBV19 and TRBJ2-3; no firm D call. The CDR3 consists of 14 residues. Germline V gene data show CDR1 as LNHDA and CDR2 as SQIVND (reference sequence). V lost 5 bases to trimming and J lost 0 bases, with 9 bases between them. CDR3 sequence reads: CASSYRPSTDTQYF. The CDR3 coding sequence is TGTGCCAGTAGTTACCGTCCCAGCACAGATACGCAGTATTTT.

The chain joins TRBV5-1 to TRBJ2-7, with a weak D call TRBD1 (5 bases). The CDR3 is made up of 14 amino acids. With 0 bases removed from V and 3 bases from J, the gap between germline ends came to 10 bases. Germline V gene lookup returns CDR1 SGHRS and CDR2 YFSETQ. The CDR3 region has the DNA TGCGCCAGCAGCTTGGAACAGGTCCGCTACGAGCAGTACTTC. Translation gives CASSLEQVRYEQYF.

The chain joins TRBV5-5 to TRBJ1-1; 9 bases are shared with TRBD1. The CDR3 loop spans 14 amino acids. From germline, CDR1 is SGHKS and CDR2 YYEKEE (reference sequence). V shed 4 bases, J shed 0 bases, and the junction held 1 base outside the gene matches. CDR3 DNA sequence: TGTGCCAGCAGCGGACAGGGGATGAACACTGAAGCTTTCTTT. The encoded protein is CASSGQGMNTEAFF.

The chain is built from TRBV19 and TRBJ2-7; 9 bases agree with TRBD2. The V gene's germline CDR1 is LNHDA and CDR2 SQIVND (reference sequence). V trimming: 3 bases; J trimming: 7 bases; junction bases outside the gene matches: 7. CDR3 length: 14 residues. The CDR3 is CASSMGSGSVEQYF. The CDR3 coding sequence is TGTGCCAGTAGTATGGGTAGCGGGAGTGTGGAGCAGTACTTC.

This sequence joins TRBV14 and TRBJ1-2, with a possible D match to TRBD1 (5 bases). The CDR3 is 13 residues long. Germline V CDR1 and CDR2: SGHDN, FVKESK. Trimming stripped 1 base from V and 5 bases from J, with 8 bases between. The CDR3 nucleotides are TGTGCCAGCAGCCAAGGGACAACATATGGCTACACCTTC. This codes for CASSQGTTYGYTF.

The rearrangement uses TRBV6-2 or TRBV6-3 and TRBJ2-7; 9 bases fit TRBD1. CDR1 and CDR2 (germline): MNHEY, SVGEGT. With V trimmed by 4 bases and J by 12 bases, 7 bases remained unmatched. The CDR3 spans 12 residues. The CDR3 DNA is TGTGCCAGCAGTTCAACAGGGGGCGGTCCGTACTTC. Its protein product is CASSSTGGGPYF.

The chain joins TRBV3-1 (or the pseudogene TRBV3-2) to TRBJ2-1; 8 nucleotides match TRBD2. CDR1 and CDR2 from the germline V gene are LGHDT and YNNKEL (reference sequence). After removal of 1 base from V and 2 bases from J, the junction contained 1 base not matched to a gene. The length of the CDR3 is 15 residues. CDR3: CASSQGRGAYNEQFF. DNA for the CDR3: TGTGCCAGCAGCCAAGGGCGGGGGGCCTACAATGAGCAGTTCTTC.

The chain employs TRBV2 and TRBJ2-3, with D perhaps matching TRBD1 or TRBD2 (5 bases each). The length of the CDR3 is 11 residues. Trimming took 7 bases from V and 11 from J, leaving 13 bases between them. CDR1 is SNHLY, CDR2 FYNNEI, per germline. The chain's CDR3 is CASTRGQGQYF. The CDR3 DNA reads as TGTGCCAGCACTCGAGGGCAGGGGCAGTATTTT.

This chain joins TRBV2 and TRBJ1-5; D unclear. The CDR3 is 16 amino acids. Germline assignment: CDR1 SNHLY and CDR2 FYNNEI. V lost 4 bases to trimming and J lost 2 bases, with 15 bases between them. The CDR3 spells CASSGFSGEGNQPQHF. The CDR3 DNA sequence: TGTGCCAGCAGTGGGTTCAGCGGGGAGGGCAATCAGCCCCAGCATTTT. The full variable domain, with the rest looked up from reference TRBV2 and TRBJ1-5, is EPEVTQTPSHQVTQMGQEVILRCVPISNHLYFYWYRQILGQKVEFLVSFYNNEISEKSEIFDDQFSVERPDGSNFTLKIRSTKLEDSAMYFCASSGFSGEGNQPQHFGDGTRLSIL.